These 25 T cell receptor beta chains originate from one sample sequenced in a study of T cell repertoires in cytomegalovirus infection. TCRdb ran MiXCR on the reads and lists one entry per CDR3 protein. The sample includes around 630,000 distinct CDR3 sequences, more than 20% of them seen just once. The specimen sequenced was CD8+ T cells from PBMCs. These receptors were obtained from a human donor in good health (CMV status not recorded). Some clones in this sample may be carry-over from other donors' samples.

In its sample, this clonotype was seen a few times. The chain links TRBV5-4 to TRBJ2-3, with 11 bases aligning to TRBD2. V lost 2 bases, J lost 5 bases, and 4 bases stayed unmatched. The CDR3 covers 15 residues. Germline CDR1 is SGHNT and CDR2 is YYREEE (reference sequence). CDR3 sequence (DNA): TGTGCCAGCAGCTTTAGCGGGGGGGCGGTAGATACGCAGTATTTT. Protein product: CASSFSGGAVDTQYF.

This chain links TRBV20-1 with TRBJ2-5; unclear D gene. V was clipped by 2 bases and J by 3 bases, with 10 bases between them. The germline V gene encodes CDR1 DFQATT and CDR2 SNEGSKA (reference sequence). The CDR3 is made up of 13 amino acids. CDR3 sequence reads: CSARQSFEETQYF. For the CDR3, the DNA is TGCAGTGCTAGACAGTCCTTTGAAGAGACCCAGTACTTC.

The chain recombines TRBV28 with TRBJ2-1; D ambiguous. The germline CDR1 and CDR2 sequences are MDHEN and SYDVKM. V was cut by 8 bases and J by 3 bases, with 8 bases left in between. The CDR3 totals 12 residues. This CDR3 reads CASGTNYNEQFF. The CDR3 DNA reads as TGTGCCAGCGGTACAAACTACAATGAGCAGTTCTTC.

The rearrangement joins TRBV6-6 to TRBJ2-6, with 9 positions matching TRBD1. Germline CDR1 MNHNY, CDR2 SVGAGI (reference sequence). The CDR3 is made up of 18 amino acids. The V and J ends lost 2 bases and 0 bases, in that order; junction bases with no gene match: 5. CDR3 loop: CASSYKGQGDSGANVLTF. CDR3 nucleotide sequence: TGTGCCAGCAGTTACAAGGGACAGGGAGACTCTGGGGCCAACGTCCTGACTTTC.

This clonotype was seen a few times. This rearrangement joins TRBV14 to TRBJ2-5; D not resolved. The V and J ends lost 0 bases and 2 bases respectively, with 10 bases between them. CDR3 size: 15 residues. Germline CDR1 SGHDN, CDR2 FVKESK. The CDR3, as DNA: TGTGCCAGCAGCCAAGAAACAGAGTTACAAGAGACCCAGTACTTC. Amino acids: CASSQETELQETQYF.

For the CDR3, the DNA is TGTGCCAGCAAGGCTTCTATAGAGACTATTGAGCTGTTTTTT. Translating gives CASKASIETIELFF. This rearrangement joins TRBV6-6 to TRBJ2-2, with D possibly being TRBD2 (5 bases). Germline CDR1 is MNHNY and CDR2 is SVGAGI (reference sequence). V lost 7 bases and J lost 11, with 20 bases in between. This CDR3 is 14 amino acids long.

The J gene is TRBJ1-1, the V gene TRBV7-9; D remains unclear. The CDR3 is made up of 12 amino acids. Trimming shortened V by 4 bases and J by 7 bases, and 10 bases separated the two germline ends. Germline V gene data show CDR1 as SEHNR and CDR2 as FQNEAQ (reference sequence). CDR3 sequence: CASSSRNVEAFF. The CDR3 nucleotides read TGTGCCAGCAGCTCCCGGAACGTTGAAGCTTTCTTT.

This clonotype appeared many times. The genes are TRBV4-3 and TRBJ1-5; no clear D. CDR1 and CDR2 from the germline V gene are LGHNA and YSLEER. CDR3 size: 15 residues. V gave up 0 bases and J gave up 6 bases, with 12 bases separating them. CDR3 sequence: CASSQDNAWGQPQHF. The CDR3, as DNA: TGCGCCAGCAGCCAAGACAATGCGTGGGGTCAGCCCCAGCATTTT.

This clonotype was recorded many times. V and J are TRBV7-6 and TRBJ2-1; the match to TRBD1 covers 7 bases. The CDR3 is 15 amino acids. Germline V gives CDR1 SGHVS, CDR2 FNYEAQ. Trimming took 5 bases from V and 1 from J; bases not matched to a gene: 5. The CDR3: CASSAPGGSYNEQFF. CDR3 bases: TGTGCCAGCAGCGCCCCAGGGGGTTCCTACAATGAGCAGTTCTTC.

The sample holds a few counts of this clonotype. The rearrangement links TRBV28 to TRBJ2-5; 8 bases are a match to TRBD1. J was trimmed by 7 bases and V by 6 bases; bases with no gene match: 10. Germline CDR1 is MDHEN and CDR2 is SYDVKM. The CDR3 is 14 residues long. This CDR3 is CASSPSDRVGTQYF. CDR3 DNA sequence: TGTGCCAGCAGCCCCTCGGACAGGGTTGGGACCCAGTACTTC.

This clonotype was detected many times. The CDR3, as DNA: TGTGCCAGCAGTGGCGGGGCTTCCACAGATACGCAGTATTTT. It is translated as CASSGGASTDTQYF. The gene calls are TRBV7-2 and TRBJ2-3; TRBD2 might be the D (6 bases). Trimming left V 6 bases short and J 2 bases short, with 12 bases between. Germline V lookup: CDR1 SGHTA, CDR2 FQGNSA. The CDR3 has 14 residues.

The chain is built from TRBV20-1 and TRBJ2-1, with 10 nucleotides matching TRBD2. CDR3 size: 17 residues. The germline V gene has CDR1 DFQATT and CDR2 SNEGSKA (reference sequence). The J segment lost 5 bases and the V segment lost 0 bases, leaving 10 bases of the junction unmatched. The CDR3 nucleotides read TGCAGTGCTAGAGATCCTAATAGCGGGGGGAGAAACAATGAGCAGTTCTTC. It codes for CSARDPNSGGRNNEQFF.

This rearrangement joins TRBV5-6 to TRBJ1-1; 12 bases align to TRBD1. The CDR3 runs to 17 residues. Looked up from germline, CDR1 is SGHDT and CDR2 is YYEEEE. V was clipped by 4 bases and J by 5 bases; unmatched bases: 12. In DNA form, the CDR3 reads TGTGCCAGCAGCCGACTAGTCGGGGACAGGGGGCATACTGAAGCTTTCTTT. This encodes CASSRLVGDRGHTEAFF.

This clonotype came up many times. V is TRBV7-3 and J is TRBJ1-1; maybe TRBD1 (6 bases). The CDR3 runs 17 residues. The V gene's germline CDR1 is SGHTA and CDR2 FQGTGA. The V gene lost 4 bases and the J gene lost 0 bases, with 18 bases spanning the gap. This chain's CDR3 is CASSSLVGALMNTEAFF. As DNA, the CDR3 is TGTGCCAGCAGCTCCTTAGTGGGGGCCCTCATGAACACTGAAGCTTTCTTT.

The V and J genes are TRBV7-6 and TRBJ2-2; 7 nucleotides match TRBD1. V trimming: 4 bases; J trimming: 2 bases; junction bases outside the gene matches: 7. This CDR3 spans 16 amino acids. From germline, CDR1 is SGHVS and CDR2 FNYEAQ. Here the CDR3 reads CASSSNRGPNTGELFF. CDR3 in DNA: TGTGCCAGCAGCTCGAACAGGGGCCCAAACACCGGGGAGCTGTTTTTT.

The chain combines TRBV6-2 or TRBV6-3 with TRBJ2-7, with TRBD2 matching 14 bases. CDR3 length equals 16 residues. The germline V gene has CDR1 MNHEY and CDR2 SVGEGT. V lost 4 bases, J lost 3 bases, and 5 bases stayed unmatched. The CDR3 loop is CASSSPGLAGGYEQYV. The CDR3, as DNA: TGTGCCAGCAGTTCCCCTGGACTAGCGGGGGGCTACGAGCAGTACGTC.

The rearrangement links TRBV29-1 to TRBJ2-1; maybe TRBD1 (6 bases). The CDR3 has 13 residues. Trimming stripped 3 bases from V and 7 bases from J, with 13 bases between. Germline V gives CDR1 SQVTM, CDR2 ANQGSEA. The CDR3 DNA reads TGCAGCGTTGACCCTCTAGGGGGTAATGAGCAGTTCTTC. Translated, it gives CSVDPLGGNEQFF.

This clonotype was picked up a small number of times. The chain recombines TRBV28 with TRBJ2-5; 8 bases line up with TRBD2. CDR1 and CDR2 from the germline V gene are MDHEN and SYDVKM. The CDR3 sequence is 15 residues long. V was pared by 8 bases and J by 5 bases, with 13 bases of the junction left unmatched. The CDR3 sequence is CASALAAGAWETQYF. CDR3 DNA: TGTGCCAGCGCGCTGGCAGCGGGGGCATGGGAGACCCAGTACTTC.

This rearrangement joins TRBV14 to TRBJ1-1; D unclear. V dropped 4 bases and J dropped 2 bases, with 14 bases sitting between them. From germline, CDR1 is SGHDN and CDR2 FVKESK. The CDR3 has 15 amino acids. The CDR3 sequence is CASSPMRTGNTEAFF. The CDR3 nucleotides read TGTGCCAGCAGCCCGATGAGGACGGGCAACACTGAAGCTTTCTTT.

This clonotype was observed many times. This rearrangement joins TRBV7-9 to TRBJ2-7, with no clear D. This CDR3 contains 13 residues. CDR1 and CDR2 from the germline V gene are SEHNR and FQNEAQ (reference sequence). V lost 5 bases and J 2 bases, leaving 10 bases between the germline ends. The CDR3 sequence: CASSHTRTYEQYF. DNA for the CDR3: TGTGCCAGCAGCCACACACGCACCTACGAGCAGTACTTC. Variable domain in full (rest from reference TRBV7-9 and TRBJ2-7): DTGVSQNPRHKITKRGQNVTFRCDPISEHNRLYWYRQTLGQGPEFLTYFQNEAQLEKSRLLSDRFSAERPKGSFSTLEIQRTEQGDSAMYLCASSHTRTYEQYFGPGTRLTVT.

This clonotype has only a few counts. The genes are TRBV7-9 and TRBJ2-3; D not certain. V lost 5 bases and J 3 bases, leaving 18 bases between the germline ends. Germline V gene sequence: CDR1 SEHNR, CDR2 FQNEAQ (reference sequence). CDR3 length: 16 amino acids. This chain's CDR3 is CASSPSWTYGTDTQYF. For the CDR3, the DNA is TGTGCCAGCAGCCCCAGTTGGACGTATGGAACAGATACGCAGTATTTT.

V is TRBV28 and J is TRBJ1-5; maybe TRBD1 (6 bases). Trimming stripped 7 bases from V and 4 bases from J, with 11 bases between. The germline V gene encodes CDR1 MDHEN and CDR2 SYDVKM. The CDR3 is 13 amino acids. CDR3 sequence: CASIAGVNQPQHF. DNA for the CDR3: TGTGCCAGCATTGCAGGGGTGAATCAGCCCCAGCATTTT.

In its sample, this clonotype was seen a few times. The chain employs TRBV7-6 and TRBJ2-5, with D unclear. The CDR3 spans 12 residues. V lost 5 bases and J lost 3, with 7 bases in between. CDR1 and CDR2 (germline): SGHVS, FNYEAQ. The CDR3 DNA is TGTGCCAGCAGCGATACTGAAGAGACCCAGTACTTC. Its protein is CASSDTEETQYF.

V and J are TRBV24-1 and TRBJ2-3; TRBD2 is a possible D gene (5 bases). With 5 bases removed from V and 4 bases from J, the gap between germline ends came to 9 bases. The CDR3 length is 13 residues. Germline V gene lookup returns CDR1 KGHDR and CDR2 SFDVKD. CDR3 coding DNA: TGTGCCACCAGTGGCGTCGGGGCAGATACGCAGTATTTT. Protein sequence: CATSGVGADTQYF.

J is TRBJ1-1 and V is TRBV20-1; possible D gene TRBD1, 6 bases. Germline values: CDR1 DFQATT, CDR2 SNEGSKA (reference sequence). The V gene lost 4 bases and the J gene lost 1 base, with 13 bases spanning the gap. The CDR3 is made up of 14 amino acids. Written as DNA, the CDR3 is TGCAGTGCTAAGAGCTACAGGGAGAACACTGAAGCTTTCTTT. Protein: CSAKSYRENTEAFF.